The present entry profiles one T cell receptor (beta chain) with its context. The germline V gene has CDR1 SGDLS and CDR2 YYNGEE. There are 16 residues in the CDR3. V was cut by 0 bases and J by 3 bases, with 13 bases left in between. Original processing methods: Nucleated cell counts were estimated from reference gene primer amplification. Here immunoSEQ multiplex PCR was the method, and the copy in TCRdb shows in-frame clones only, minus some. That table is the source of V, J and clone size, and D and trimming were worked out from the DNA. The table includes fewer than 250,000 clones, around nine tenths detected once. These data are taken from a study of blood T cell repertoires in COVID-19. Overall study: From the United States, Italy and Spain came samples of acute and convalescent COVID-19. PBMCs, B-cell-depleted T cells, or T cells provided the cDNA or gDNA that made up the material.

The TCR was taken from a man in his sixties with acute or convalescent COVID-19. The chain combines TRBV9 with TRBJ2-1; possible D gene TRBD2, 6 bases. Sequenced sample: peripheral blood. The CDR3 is CASSVVSGDLYNEQFF. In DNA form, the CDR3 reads TGTGCCAGCAGCGTAGTATCGGGGGACCTCTACAATGAGCAGTTCTTC.